The entry below gives a single T cell receptor (beta chain) sequence along with its context. The antigen remains undetermined. One end of the junction fails to match germline, which may point to a read error. The length of the CDR3 is 13 residues. The germline gives CDR1 SQVTM, CDR2 ANQGSEA. The PCR had 60 Vbeta and 13 Jbeta primers. TCRdb's table, derived via immunoSEQ multiplex PCR, lists solely in-frame clones and lacks some. Of around 180,000 clones in the sample, approximately 80% were seen once. The record originates from a study of cytomegalovirus exposure and HLA in healthy donors. The study's findings and limits: CMV antigen specificity of a few CMV-associated chains was confirmed in vitro. CMV serostatus alone was available as immune exposure information.

The chain is built from TRBV29-1 and TRBJ1-5; possible D gene TRBD1, 5 bases. This TCR came from a man aged 55 to 70 in good health and CMV-seronegative. Sequencing was done on a sample of PBMCs. CDR3 sequence (DNA): TGCAGCGTTGGGCAGGGAGGCAATCAGCCCCAGAATTTT. Translating gives CSVGQGGNQPQNF.